What follows are 15 T cell receptor beta chains derived from one specimen sequenced in a study of long-term antiretroviral therapy in people with HIV. Running of the v3.0 immunoSEQ assay took place at survey level. Profiled with immunoSEQ multiplex PCR; TCRdb holds only in-frame clones, not every one. The profile covers 11,000 or so clones, with approximately 82% appearing a single time and about an eighth taken by the ten largest. Sequenced material: unsorted PBMCs, taken 1.2 years after starting antiretroviral therapy. The receptors derive from a man aged 35-49 years with HIV.

The genes are TRBV11-1 and TRBJ2-7; 8 positions agree with TRBD1. V gave up 5 bases and J gave up 4 bases; unmatched junction bases: 13. Germline loops: CDR1 SGHAT, CDR2 FQDESV (reference sequence). CDR3 size: 16 residues. CDR3 nucleotide sequence: TGTGCCAGCAGCCCCAGTCGGACAGGGAGAGGTTACGAGCAGTACTTC. Its translation: CASSPSRTGRGYEQYF.

In its sample, this clone was seen once. The rearrangement joins TRBV7-9 to TRBJ2-7; D gene ambiguous. The CDR3 is made up of 12 amino acids. Trimming cost V 3 bases and J 1 base, with 4 bases left between them. CDR1 is SEHNR and CDR2 is FQNEAQ in the germline V gene (reference sequence). CDR3 protein: CASSFLSYEQYF. CDR3 nucleotide sequence: TGTGCCAGCAGCTTTTTATCCTACGAGCAGTACTTC.

This chain uses TRBV2 with TRBJ2-2; D not certain. V lost 9 bases, J lost 3 bases, and 14 bases lay in between. Germline CDR1 and CDR2: SNHLY and FYNNEI. The CDR3 spans 14 residues. The CDR3 nucleotides are TGTGCCAGTCTGGAAGGGTCAGACACCGGGGAGCTGTTTTTT. Protein product: CASLEGSDTGELFF.

This chain connects TRBV2 to TRBJ2-1, with 9 bases fitting TRBD1. J gave up 9 bases and V 8 bases, and 17 bases lay outside the gene matches. This CDR3 has 16 amino acids. Germline loops: CDR1 SNHLY, CDR2 FYNNEI. The CDR3 sequence: CASERAPTGGFGEQFF. CDR3 nucleotide sequence: TGTGCCAGCGAACGGGCCCCGACAGGGGGATTTGGTGAGCAGTTCTTC.

The V and J genes are TRBV4-3 and TRBJ2-7; 7 nucleotides agree with TRBD1. CDR3 length equals 14 residues. Germline V gives CDR1 LGHNA, CDR2 YSLEER. Trimming took 2 bases from V and 2 from J; bases not matched to a gene: 3. The chain's CDR3 is CASSQRQGTYEQYF. CDR3 bases: TGCGCCAGCAGCCAAAGACAGGGAACCTACGAGCAGTACTTC.

The genes are TRBV5-8 and TRBJ2-3; 7 nucleotides agree with TRBD2. The junction had 8 bases not matched to a gene; V was cut back by 6 bases and J by 1 base. Germline CDR1 reads SGHTS; CDR2 reads YDEGEE. The CDR3 has 15 residues. The CDR3 DNA sequence: TGTGCCAGCACGGGGCGGAGCGGGGGCACAGATACGCAGTATTTT. It yields the protein CASTGRSGGTDTQYF.

The V and J genes are TRBV14 and TRBJ1-6; maybe TRBD1 (6 bases). Germline CDR1 reads SGHDN; CDR2 reads FVKESK. Trimming shortened V by 0 bases and J by 10 bases, and 10 bases separated the two germline ends. The CDR3 is made up of 14 amino acids. CDR3 amino acids: CASSQEGTSSPLHF. In nucleotides, the CDR3 is TGTGCCAGCAGCCAAGAGGGGACAAGCTCACCCCTCCACTTT. Full variable domain (outside the CDR3, taken from reference TRBV14 and TRBJ1-6): EAGVTQFPSHSVIEKGQTVTLRCDPISGHDNLYWYRRVMGKEIKFLLHFVKESKQDESGMPNNRFLAERTGGTYSTLKVQPAELEDSGVYFCASSQEGTSSPLHFGNGTRLTVT.

This clone has only a few counts. The chain combines TRBV18 with TRBJ2-7; tentative D call: TRBD2 (5 bases). The germline gives CDR1 KGHSH, CDR2 LQKENI. Trimming cost V 0 bases and J 2 bases, with 8 bases left between them. The CDR3 is 14 residues long. The CDR3 DNA reads as TGTGCCAGCTCACCACCGGACGGGACCTACGAGCAGTACTTC. Translated: CASSPPDGTYEQYF.

The chain employs TRBV18 and TRBJ1-4; D call uncertain. CDR1 is KGHSH and CDR2 is LQKENI in the germline V gene. CDR3 length: 13 residues. Trimming stripped 6 bases from V and 2 bases from J, with 7 bases between. CDR3: CASSSYTNEKLFF. For the CDR3, the DNA is TGTGCCAGCTCTTCCTACACTAATGAAAAACTGTTTTTT.

The rearrangement links TRBV28 to TRBJ2-3; 9 nucleotides agree with TRBD1. CDR1 is MDHEN and CDR2 is SYDVKM in the germline V gene. Trimming cost V 2 bases and J 4 bases; bases outside gene matches: 4. The CDR3 extends over 15 amino acids. The chain's CDR3 is CASSLLGQGPDTQYF. The CDR3 DNA sequence: TGTGCCAGCAGTTTACTGGGACAGGGCCCAGATACGCAGTATTTT.

The V and J genes are TRBV2 and TRBJ2-7, with 7 bases that match TRBD1. The V gene's germline CDR1 is SNHLY and CDR2 FYNNEI. The V segment lost 6 bases and the J segment 5 bases; nucleotides outside the gene matches: 13. The CDR3 spans 15 residues. CDR3 sequence: CASRSLVDRDDEQYF. In DNA form, the CDR3 reads TGTGCCAGCAGAAGCCTAGTTGACAGGGACGACGAGCAGTACTTC. The full variable domain, completed using reference TRBV2 and TRBJ2-7, is EPEVTQTPSHQVTQMGQEVILRCVPISNHLYFYWYRQILGQKVEFLVSFYNNEISEKSEIFDDQFSVERPDGSNFTLKIRSTKLEDSAMYFCASRSLVDRDDEQYFGPGTRLTVT.

The rearrangement uses TRBV28 and TRBJ2-2; no reliable D call. The CDR3 runs 14 residues. Trimming removed 3 bases at V and 3 bases at J, with 8 bases between. CDR1 MDHEN and CDR2 SYDVKM come from the germline V gene. The CDR3 nucleotides read TGTGCCAGCAGTTTTTCCCCCGACACCGGGGAGCTGTTTTTT. This sequence encodes CASSFSPDTGELFF. Based on the CDR3 plus reference TRBV28 and TRBJ2-2, the full variable domain is DVKVTQSSRYLVKRTGEKVFLECVQDMDHENMFWYRQDPGLGLRLIYFSYDVKMKEKGDIPEGYSVSREKKERFSLILESASTNQTSMYLCASSFSPDTGELFFGEGSRLTVL.

The V and J genes are TRBV11-1 and TRBJ1-2; 7 bases agree with TRBD1. Germline V gene lookup returns CDR1 SGHAT and CDR2 FQDESV (reference sequence). CDR3 length equals 15 residues. V was pared by 5 bases and J by 8 bases, with 14 bases of the junction left unmatched. The DNA for the CDR3 is TGTGCCAGCAGCCGAGACACACAGGGGATGGGCGGCTACACCTTC. This codes for CASSRDTQGMGGYTF.

The chain carries TRBV9 and TRBJ1-1; TRBD1 agrees at 7 bases. The CDR3 totals 12 residues. Germline trimming cut 4 bases from V and 8 bases from J; bases unmatched to any gene: 5. Germline values: CDR1 SGDLS, CDR2 YYNGEE. In DNA, the CDR3 is TGTGCCAGCAGCTCTCCGACAGGGGAAGCTTTCTTT. It codes for CASSSPTGEAFF.

The V call is TRBV11-2, the J call TRBJ2-1; 10 nucleotides match TRBD2. Germline V gives CDR1 SGHAT, CDR2 FQNNGV. The CDR3 runs to 15 residues. Trimming took 5 bases from V and 8 from J; bases not matched to a gene: 9. CDR3 sequence (DNA): TGTGCCAGCAGCCCCAGGTGGCTAGCGGGGGATGAGCAGTTCTTC. Translated, it gives CASSPRWLAGDEQFF. Filled out from reference TRBV11-2 and TRBJ2-1, the complete variable domain reads EAGVAQSPRYKIIEKRQSVAFWCNPISGHATLYWYQQILGQGPKLLIQFQNNGVVDDSQLPKDRFSAERLKGVDSTLKIQPAKLEDSAVYLCASSPRWLAGDEQFFGPGTRLTVL.